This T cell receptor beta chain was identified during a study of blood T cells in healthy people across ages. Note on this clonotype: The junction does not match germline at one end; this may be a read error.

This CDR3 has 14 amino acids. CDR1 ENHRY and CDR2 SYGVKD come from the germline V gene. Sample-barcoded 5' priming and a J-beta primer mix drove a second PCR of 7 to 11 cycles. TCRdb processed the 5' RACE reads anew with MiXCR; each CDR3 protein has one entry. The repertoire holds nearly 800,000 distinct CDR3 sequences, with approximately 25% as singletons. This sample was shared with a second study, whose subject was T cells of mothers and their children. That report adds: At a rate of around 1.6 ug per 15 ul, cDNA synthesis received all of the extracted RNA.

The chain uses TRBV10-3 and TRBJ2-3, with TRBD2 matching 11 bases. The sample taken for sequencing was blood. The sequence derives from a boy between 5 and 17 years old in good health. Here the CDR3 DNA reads TGTGCCTTCAGTGCGGGACTAGCGGCAGATACGCAGTATTTT. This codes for CAFSAGLAADTQYF.